The 15 T cell receptor beta chains below come from one sample, sequenced in a study of blood T cell repertoires in COVID-19. The protocol was immunoSEQ multiplex PCR, while the TCRdb copy is restricted to in-frame clones and leaves out a portion. The sample contains about 170,000 clones, roughly 89% of which appear only once. The sequenced material came from peripheral blood. These receptors were collected from a woman aged 50 to 60 with acute or convalescent COVID-19.

The chain carries TRBV18 and TRBJ1-2, with a weak D call TRBD1 (5 bases). CDR3 length equals 16 residues. V was clipped by 3 bases and J by 0 bases, with 14 bases between them. Per the germline V gene, CDR1 is KGHSH and CDR2 is LQKENI. The CDR3 DNA reads TGTGCCAGCTCACCCGAAGGGGTTGGGTCTAACTATGGCTACACCTTC. It is translated as CASSPEGVGSNYGYTF.

The genes are TRBV2 and TRBJ1-1; D gene uncertain. CDR1 and CDR2 (germline): SNHLY, FYNNEI. There are 13 residues in the CDR3. The CDR3 loop is CVNRGFVNTEAFF. The CDR3, as DNA: TGTGTTAACCGAGGGTTCGTAAACACTGAAGCTTTCTTT.

The rearrangement links TRBV12-5 to TRBJ1-6; 7 nucleotides align to TRBD1. The CDR3 loop spans 15 amino acids. Per the germline V gene, CDR1 is LGHNT and CDR2 is FRNRAP. The trim removed 7 bases at V and 9 bases at J, leaving 12 bases unmatched. The CDR3 sequence is CASAPPTGESSPLHF. CDR3 sequence (DNA): TGTGCTAGTGCCCCACCAACAGGGGAAAGTTCACCCCTCCACTTT. The variable domain in full, with the rest retrieved from reference TRBV12-5 and TRBJ1-6, is DARVTQTPRHKVTEMGQEVTMRCQPILGHNTVFWYRQTMMQGLELLAYFRNRAPLDDSGMPKDRFSAEMPDATLATLKIQPSEPRDSAVYFCASAPPTGESSPLHFGNGTRLTVT.

The rearrangement links TRBV6-5 to TRBJ2-1; 9 nucleotides align to TRBD1. Germline trimming cut 6 bases from V and 8 bases from J; bases unmatched to any gene: 11. Germline assignment: CDR1 MNHEY and CDR2 SVGAGI. The CDR3 runs 15 residues. As DNA, the CDR3 is TGTGCCAGCAGGGTCCTAAGGACAGGGGCTGATGAGCAGTTCTTC. Translated, it gives CASRVLRTGADEQFF.

The chain is built from TRBV15 and TRBJ1-1; 10 positions agree with TRBD1. CDR3 length: 14 residues. V shed 3 bases, J shed 5 bases, and the junction held 3 bases outside the gene matches. In germline, CDR1 is LNHNV, CDR2 YYDKDF (reference sequence). CDR3 sequence: CATSSPGQGTEAFF. The CDR3 DNA reads as TGTGCCACCAGCAGTCCGGGACAGGGGACTGAAGCTTTCTTT.

This sequence joins TRBV7-8 and TRBJ1-1; TRBD1 might be the D (6 bases). CDR1 SGHVS and CDR2 FQNEAQ come from the germline V gene. V was clipped by 1 base and J by 11 bases, with 26 bases between them. This CDR3 is 17 amino acids long. This CDR3 is CASSLERGLGRGRAAFF. The DNA for the CDR3 is TGTGCCAGCAGCTTAGAGAGGGGCTTGGGCAGGGGCCGCGCGGCTTTCTTT.

The chain couples TRBV6-5 to TRBJ2-3; D not certain. The CDR3 spans 13 residues. Germline V CDR1 and CDR2: MNHEY, SVGAGI. The DNA for the CDR3 is TGTGCGATAAGAGACATGATCACAGATACGCAGTATTTT. Its translation: CAIRDMITDTQYF.

This clone was found once. The rearrangement uses TRBV11-2 and TRBJ2-3, with a weak D call TRBD1 (5 bases). V was cut by 4 bases and J by 4 bases, with 12 bases left in between. The CDR3 totals 14 residues. Germline V gene sequence: CDR1 SGHAT, CDR2 FQNNGV. CDR3 residues: CASSSRVLADTQYF. Here the CDR3 DNA reads TGTGCCAGCAGCTCCAGGGTTTTGGCAGATACGCAGTATTTT. Filled out from reference TRBV11-2 and TRBJ2-3, the complete variable domain reads EAGVAQSPRYKIIEKRQSVAFWCNPISGHATLYWYQQILGQGPKLLIQFQNNGVVDDSQLPKDRFSAERLKGVDSTLKIQPAKLEDSAVYLCASSSRVLADTQYFGPGTRLTVL.

The gene calls are TRBV6-5 and TRBJ2-7; D unclear. This CDR3 contains 13 residues. V was cut by 4 bases and J by 2 bases, with 9 bases left in between. Per germline, CDR1 MNHEY and CDR2 SVGAGI. The CDR3 protein is CASSSSSAYEQYF. DNA for the CDR3: TGTGCCAGCAGTTCGTCTAGTGCCTACGAGCAGTACTTC.

The chain recombines TRBV18 with TRBJ1-1; D gene uncertain. Germline V lookup: CDR1 KGHSH, CDR2 LQKENI. There are 14 residues in the CDR3. Between the trimmed V and J ends, which lost 5 bases and 1 base, there was a span of 11 bases. In nucleotides, the CDR3 is TGTGCCAGCTCATCTATGGCGGGGAACACTGAAGCTTTCTTT. It specifies CASSSMAGNTEAFF.

This chain connects TRBV5-1 to TRBJ1-1, with TRBD1 identical over 8 bases. After removal of 4 bases from V and 5 bases from J, the junction contained 4 bases not matched to a gene. This CDR3 spans 13 amino acids. Germline CDR1 is SGHRS and CDR2 is YFSETQ. In DNA, the CDR3 is TGCGCCAGCAGCCTACAGGGGGAAACTGAAGCTTTCTTT. Its protein product is CASSLQGETEAFF.

The chain couples TRBV6-2 or TRBV6-3 to TRBJ2-5; TRBD2 matches at 9 bases. The CDR3 length is 17 residues. Germline CDR1 and CDR2: MNHEY and SVGEGT. The J segment lost 0 bases and the V segment lost 2 bases, leaving 7 bases of the junction unmatched. The CDR3 nucleotides are TGTGCCAGCAGTTACGGGCTAGCGGGGATCTACCAAGAGACCCAGTACTTC. It translates to CASSYGLAGIYQETQYF.

The chain links TRBV5-1 to TRBJ2-1; 7 positions agree with TRBD2. V dropped 0 bases and J dropped 7; count of bases not matched to a gene: 4. Germline V gene lookup returns CDR1 SGHRS and CDR2 YFSETQ. The CDR3 has 14 residues. For the CDR3, the DNA is TGCGCCAGCAGCTTGGCCGACGGGAGGAATGAGCAGTTCTTC. Translation: CASSLADGRNEQFF.

V and J are TRBV10-3 and TRBJ2-3; maybe TRBD2 (5 bases). This CDR3 has 15 residues. The V gene's germline CDR1 is ENHRY and CDR2 SYGVKD. V was clipped by 8 bases and J by 0 bases, with 15 bases between them. CDR3 in amino acids: CAIGELHSSTDTQYF. CDR3 bases: TGTGCCATCGGGGAGCTCCACTCTAGCACAGATACGCAGTATTTT.

This clone was seen a single time. The rearrangement joins TRBV18 to TRBJ1-1; D possibly corresponds to TRBD1 (5 bases). CDR1 and CDR2 (germline): KGHSH, LQKENI. This CDR3 is built from 15 residues. V lost 2 bases to trimming and J lost 1 base, with 11 bases between them. The CDR3 protein is CASSPGGDRNTEAFF. CDR3 nucleotide sequence: TGTGCCAGCTCACCAGGAGGGGACCGGAACACTGAAGCTTTCTTT.